This TCR beta chain was sequenced for a study of T cells in Graves' hyperthyroidism and ophthalmopathy. Amplified TCR beta CDR3 regions derived from RNA transcripts. TCR CDR3 regions were first amplified by RT-PCR with HTBI primers. TCRdb reprocessed the multiplex PCR reads with MiXCR, giving one entry per CDR3 protein. This table holds roughly 300,000 distinct CDR3 sequences, 25% to 30% found once. About this clonotype itself: One end of the junction varies from germline; a read error may be responsible.

Those patients with uncontrolled infection, other autoimmune disease, pregnancy or lactation were excluded. Diagnostic decisions used clinical symptoms, serum thyroxine and TRAb, thyroid ultrasound and orbital computed tomography. The study collected blood at first hyperthyroidism diagnosis, before any ophthalmopathy symptoms arose. PBMCs were collected from an approximately 10 ml volume of fresh peripheral blood. The CDR3 runs to 19 residues. CDR1 is SGHTA and CDR2 is FQGTGA in the germline V gene. The genes are TRBV7-3 and TRBJ1-2; 8 positions agree with TRBD1. This TCR was recovered from a man aged 40-55 years with Graves' hyperthyroidism that later progressed to Graves' ophthalmopathy. The sequenced sample was blood. CDR3 region: CASSLTRQGRARSNYDYTF. The CDR3 DNA reads as TGTGCCAGCAGCTTAACCAGACAGGGGCGGGCGAGGAGTAACTATGACTACACCTTC.